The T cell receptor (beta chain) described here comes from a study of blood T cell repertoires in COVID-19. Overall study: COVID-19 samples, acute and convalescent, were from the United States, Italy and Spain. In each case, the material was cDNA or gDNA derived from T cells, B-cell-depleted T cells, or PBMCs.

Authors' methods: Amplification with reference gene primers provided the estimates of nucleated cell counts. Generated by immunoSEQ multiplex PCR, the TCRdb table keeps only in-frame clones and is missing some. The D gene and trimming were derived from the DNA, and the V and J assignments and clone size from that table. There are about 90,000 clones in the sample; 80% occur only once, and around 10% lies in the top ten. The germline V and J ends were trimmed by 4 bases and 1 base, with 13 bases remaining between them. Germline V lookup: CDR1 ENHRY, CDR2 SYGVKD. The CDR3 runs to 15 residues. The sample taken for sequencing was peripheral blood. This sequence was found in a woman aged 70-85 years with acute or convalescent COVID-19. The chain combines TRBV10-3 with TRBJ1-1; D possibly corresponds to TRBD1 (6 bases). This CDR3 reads CAISAADRPNTEAFF. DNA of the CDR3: TGTGCCATCAGTGCTGCTGACAGGCCGAACACTGAAGCTTTCTTT.